Below, 26 T cell receptor beta chains from the same sample are listed, as sequenced in a study of T-cell reconstitution after alpha-beta-depleted transplantation in children (dated by TCRdb to the mid-2010s). Library method: PCR. This sample was sequenced with an Illumina HiSeq 2500. To normalize quantification of the TCRbeta repertoire, the TCR libraries were built with molecular barcoding that relied on unique molecular identifiers. TCRdb reprocessed the public reads (quality trimming at Q25 with fastp, clone calling with MiXCR) and kept in-frame beta chains. Entries are consolidated by CDR3 protein sequence, retaining the most common genes and DNA. In all, the sample holds roughly 150,000 distinct CDR3 sequences, and roughly 10% of those were seen once. The biggest ten clones account for about 13% of the sample. Per the publication, the treatment or condition label means: allogeneic hematopoietic cell transplantation with graft depleted of TCRalphabeta T cells and CD19 B cells.

The sequencing used PBMCs, collected before TCRalphabeta/CD19-depleted stem cell transplant. The receptors stem from a boy younger than 10 with acute myeloid leukemia, due to receive a stem cell transplant.

This clonotype was found many times. The gene calls are TRBV7-3 and TRBJ2-1; tentative D call: TRBD2 (7 bases). The CDR3 length is 14 residues. Trimming pared 5 bases from V and 6 bases from J, leaving 14 bases between. Germline CDR1 is SGHTA and CDR2 is FQGTGA. The CDR3 loop reads CASSPVAGANEQFF. The DNA of the CDR3 is TGTGCCAGCAGCCCTGTGGCGGGGGCCAATGAGCAGTTCTTC.

This clonotype was seen repeatedly, ten times or more. The chain couples TRBV27 to TRBJ1-5; the D is unclear. Germline CDR1 reads MNHEY; CDR2 reads SMNVEV (reference sequence). CDR3 length equals 13 residues. The ends were cut back, 3 bases at V and 7 bases at J, with 10 bases in the middle. CDR3 DNA sequence: TGTGCCAGCAGTTTTAACAGCTTCCAGCCCCAGCATTTT. This encodes CASSFNSFQPQHF.

This clonotype was found many times. The chain is built from TRBV10-3 and TRBJ2-7; the match to TRBD2 covers 8 bases. CDR1 is ENHRY, CDR2 SYGVKD, per germline. V trimming: 0 bases; J trimming: 0 bases; junction bases outside the gene matches: 13. This CDR3 comprises 19 residues. The CDR3 here is CAISESTPGLAGTSYEQYF. Written as DNA, the CDR3 is TGTGCCATCAGTGAGTCGACTCCGGGCCTAGCGGGTACCTCCTACGAGCAGTACTTC.

This clonotype was detected ten times or more. The CDR3 DNA reads as TGCGCCAGCAGCTTGGGCCTAGCGCGTTACGAGCAGTACTTC. It translates to CASSLGLARYEQYF. The chain joins TRBV5-1 to TRBJ2-7, with D possibly being TRBD2 (6 bases). Trimming cost V 0 bases and J 4 bases, with 11 bases left between them. This CDR3 spans 14 amino acids. Germline V gene sequence: CDR1 SGHRS, CDR2 YFSETQ.

At least ten counts were recorded for this clonotype. The rearrangement links TRBV20-1 to TRBJ2-7; TRBD2 is a possible D gene (6 bases). The germline V gene has CDR1 DFQATT and CDR2 SNEGSKA (reference sequence). The CDR3 runs to 13 residues. Between the trimmed V and J ends, which lost 2 bases and 2 bases, there was a span of 10 bases. CDR3 in DNA: TGCAGTGCTAGAAGGAGGGAAACCTACGAGCAGTACTTC. It translates to CSARRRETYEQYF.

This clonotype came up many times. V gene TRBV7-9 combines with J gene TRBJ2-1, with no clear D. Germline CDR1 reads SEHNR; CDR2 reads FQNEAQ (reference sequence). The CDR3 is 13 residues long. Between the trimmed V and J ends, which lost 0 bases and 4 bases, there was a span of 4 bases. CDR3 protein: CASSLAFYNEQFF. The CDR3, as DNA: TGTGCCAGCAGCTTAGCTTTTTACAATGAGCAGTTCTTC.

This clonotype turned up a few times. The gene calls are TRBV6-5 and TRBJ2-1; D gene uncertain. V lost 0 bases and J lost 4, with 7 bases in between. The CDR3 covers 14 residues. The germline CDR1 and CDR2 sequences are MNHEY and SVGAGI. The CDR3 region is CASSYSQKYNEQFF. CDR3 sequence (DNA): TGTGCCAGCAGTTACTCGCAGAAGTACAATGAGCAGTTCTTC.

In this sample, this clonotype turned up many times. J is TRBJ2-6 and V is TRBV12-3 or TRBV12-4, with 7 bases identical to TRBD1. The CDR3 contains 15 residues. Germline trimming cut 5 bases from V and 4 bases from J; bases unmatched to any gene: 5. DNA for the CDR3: TGTGCCAGCAGTCCCGAGGGGGCCGGGGCCAACGTCCTGACTTTC. As protein: CASSPEGAGANVLTF.

In its sample, this clonotype was seen many times. This chain links TRBV12-3 or TRBV12-4 with TRBJ1-5; D call uncertain. Trimming removed 6 bases at V and 0 bases at J, with 9 bases between. This CDR3 spans 14 amino acids. CDR3 nucleotide sequence: TGTGCCAGCAGGGAGGGCTATAGCAATCAGCCCCAGCATTTT. It translates to CASREGYSNQPQHF.

This clonotype was counted many times. The CDR3, as DNA: TGTGCCACCTCTATGGGGGCAACTGAAGCTTTCTTT. Protein sequence: CATSMGATEAFF. The rearrangement uses TRBV15 and TRBJ1-1; D is perhaps TRBD1 (6 bases). In germline, CDR1 is LNHNV, CDR2 YYDKDF (reference sequence). The CDR3 spans 12 residues. Trimming left V 8 bases short and J 5 bases short, with 12 bases between. Combining the CDR3 with reference TRBV15 and TRBJ1-1 gives the whole variable domain DAMVIQNPRYQVTQFGKPVTLSCSQTLNHNVMYWYQQKSSQAPKLLFHYYDKDFNNEADTPDNFQSRRPNTSFCFLDIRSPGLGDTAMYLCATSMGATEAFFGQGTRLTVV.

This clonotype occurred many times. This chain uses TRBV15 with TRBJ2-7; D remains unclear. Germline assignment: CDR1 LNHNV and CDR2 YYDKDF (reference sequence). The germline V and J ends were trimmed by 0 bases and 4 bases, with 10 bases remaining between them. This CDR3 has 14 residues. The CDR3 here is CATSRDWPVYEQYF. CDR3 in DNA: TGTGCCACCAGCAGAGATTGGCCAGTTTACGAGCAGTACTTC.

At least ten counts were recorded for this clonotype. The rearrangement links TRBV4-1 to TRBJ1-4, with D possibly being TRBD1 (5 bases). V was trimmed by 4 bases and J by 8 bases, leaving 17 bases between them. Per germline, CDR1 MGHRA and CDR2 YSYEKL. The CDR3 runs to 15 residues. CDR3 residues: CASSPWDREQEKLFF. DNA for the CDR3: TGCGCCAGCAGCCCCTGGGACCGGGAACAGGAAAAACTGTTTTTT.

Comments on this clonotype: Just one base apart from a much larger clone, this may be a read error. The chain has TRBV5-1 and TRBJ2-7, with 9 nucleotides matching TRBD1. The germline gives CDR1 SGHRS, CDR2 YFSETQ. The CDR3 has 14 amino acids. J was trimmed by 2 bases and V by 2 bases; bases with no gene match: 2. Here the CDR3 reads CASSLQGAPYEQYF. CDR3 coding DNA: TGCGCCAGCAGCTTACAGGGGGCGCCCTACGAGCAGTACTTC.

This clonotype was observed at least ten times. This chain links TRBV12-3 or TRBV12-4 with TRBJ2-2; maybe TRBD1 (6 bases). The germline V and J ends were trimmed by 6 bases and 7 bases, with 15 bases remaining between them. CDR3 length equals 14 residues. The CDR3 loop is CASRGDRSLGELFF. The CDR3 coding sequence is TGTGCCAGCAGAGGAGACAGGAGCCTCGGGGAGCTGTTTTTT.

At least ten counts were recorded for this clonotype. The chain links TRBV5-4 to TRBJ2-1; 15 bases line up with TRBD2. The length of the CDR3 is 18 residues. Trimming removed 2 bases from V and 3 bases from J; junction bases left unmatched: 6. Per the germline V gene, CDR1 is SGHNT and CDR2 is YYREEE (reference sequence). This CDR3 reads CASSFGGLAGGLYNEQFF. CDR3 nucleotide sequence: TGTGCCAGCAGCTTCGGGGGACTAGCGGGAGGACTCTACAATGAGCAGTTCTTC. Drawing the rest from reference TRBV5-4 and TRBJ2-1, the complete variable domain is ETGVTQSPTHLIKTRGQQVTLRCSSQSGHNTVSWYQQALGQGPQFIFQYYREEENGRGNFPPRFSGLQFPNYSSELNVNALELDDSALYLCASSFGGLAGGLYNEQFFGPGTRLTVL.

This clonotype was counted many times. The rearrangement uses TRBV10-2 and TRBJ2-5; D remains unclear. The germline V gene encodes CDR1 WSHSY and CDR2 SAAADI. V lost 3 bases to trimming and J lost 1 base, with 9 bases between them. There are 14 residues in the CDR3. The CDR3 DNA follows: TGCGCCAGCAGTGATCAGGTAGCCCAAGAGACCCAGTACTTC. It codes for CASSDQVAQETQYF.

This clonotype was counted ten times or more. This chain uses TRBV4-1 with TRBJ2-7; 9 bases agree with TRBD1. The CDR3 is 16 residues long. Germline V gene lookup returns CDR1 MGHRA and CDR2 YSYEKL. The J segment lost 4 bases and the V segment lost 0 bases, leaving 7 bases of the junction unmatched. CDR3 residues: CASSQDGGQGTYEQYF. CDR3 sequence (DNA): TGCGCCAGCAGCCAAGATGGGGGACAGGGAACTTACGAGCAGTACTTC.

The gene calls are TRBV14 and TRBJ2-1, with unresolved D. Germline V lookup: CDR1 SGHDN, CDR2 FVKESK. The V and J ends lost 2 bases and 9 bases respectively, with 14 bases between them. CDR3 size: 14 residues. The CDR3 is CASSQFGTASEQFF. The CDR3 DNA follows: TGTGCCAGCAGCCAATTCGGTACGGCGAGTGAGCAGTTCTTC.

The table lists this clonotype with many counts. The V and J genes are TRBV5-1 and TRBJ2-1; possible D gene TRBD2, 6 bases. The CDR3 totals 13 residues. Germline values: CDR1 SGHRS, CDR2 YFSETQ. The germline V and J ends were trimmed by 4 bases and 6 bases, with 11 bases remaining between them. In nucleotides, the CDR3 is TGCGCCAGCAGCGAGGGACTGCGCAATGAGCAGTTCTTC. Residues: CASSEGLRNEQFF.

The table lists this clonotype with many counts. This rearrangement joins TRBV7-2 to TRBJ1-5, with a weak D call TRBD1 (5 bases). V lost 5 bases and J 6 bases, leaving 14 bases between the germline ends. The CDR3 consists of 14 residues. From germline, CDR1 is SGHTA and CDR2 FQGNSA. In nucleotides, the CDR3 is TGTGCCAGCAGCAGCAGATGGGGACCTCAGCCCCAGCATTTT. Residues: CASSSRWGPQPQHF. Based on the CDR3 plus reference TRBV7-2 and TRBJ1-5, the full variable domain is GAGVSQSPSNKVTEKGKDVELRCDPISGHTALYWYRQSLGQGLEFLIYFQGNSAPDKSGLPSDRFSAERTGGSVSTLTIQRTQQEDSAVYLCASSSRWGPQPQHFGDGTRLSIL.

This clonotype was counted ten times or more. The V and J genes are TRBV10-1 and TRBJ2-3, with a weak D call TRBD1 (5 bases). The germline gives CDR1 WNHNN, CDR2 SYGVQD (reference sequence). The CDR3 has 14 amino acids. V was shortened by 2 bases and J by 6 bases, with 12 bases between the two germline ends. As DNA, the CDR3 is TGCGCCAGCAGTGAGAGGGGCCGGGCGGATACGCAGTATTTT. This gives the protein CASSERGRADTQYF.

The table lists this clonotype with many counts. The chain recombines TRBV3-1 with TRBJ2-3; D possibly corresponds to TRBD2 (6 bases). The germline CDR1 and CDR2 sequences are LGHDT and YNNKEL (reference sequence). This CDR3 is 14 amino acids long. Between the trimmed V and J ends, which lost 0 bases and 6 bases, there was a span of 10 bases. CDR3 sequence (DNA): TGTGCCAGCAGCCAAGACGGGGGTAGGGATACGCAGTATTTT. It encodes CASSQDGGRDTQYF.

There are many counts of this clonotype. V and J are TRBV20-1 and TRBJ2-1, with TRBD2 identical over 16 bases. The V gene end was trimmed by 2 bases and the J gene end by 10 bases; junction bases not matched to a gene: 5. This CDR3 has 15 amino acids. CDR1 DFQATT and CDR2 SNEGSKA come from the germline V gene (reference sequence). CDR3 in DNA: TGCAGTGCTAGAACCGGGACTAGCGGGAGGGGGGAGCAGTTCTTC. Encoded protein: CSARTGTSGRGEQFF.

This clonotype was seen repeatedly, ten times or more. The chain joins TRBV10-3 to TRBJ2-3; D not resolved. Between the trimmed V and J ends, which lost 0 bases and 4 bases, there was a span of 2 bases. The CDR3 loop spans 12 amino acids. Germline CDR1 and CDR2: ENHRY and SYGVKD. In DNA form, the CDR3 reads TGTGCCATCAGTGAGTCGGCAGATACGCAGTATTTT. Amino acids: CAISESADTQYF.

This clonotype was seen ten or more times. The rearrangement joins TRBV29-1 to TRBJ2-7, with no clear D. Looked up from germline, CDR1 is SQVTM and CDR2 is ANQGSEA. This CDR3 comprises 10 residues. V was clipped by 6 bases and J by 7 bases, with 10 bases between them. The CDR3 region is CSVILGEQYF. The CDR3 nucleotides are TGCAGCGTAATACTCGGAGAGCAGTACTTC.

This clonotype was recorded many times. The chain carries TRBV29-1 and TRBJ2-5, with D tentatively TRBD1 or TRBD2 (5 bases each). The CDR3 sequence is 13 residues long. Trimming left V 6 bases short and J 5 bases short, with 16 bases between. The germline gives CDR1 SQVTM, CDR2 ANQGSEA. The CDR3 sequence is CSVGDPARETQYF. CDR3 in DNA: TGCAGCGTGGGGGACCCCGCCAGGGAGACCCAGTACTTC.